The sequence of this T cell receptor (beta chain) was determined in a study of blood T cell repertoires in COVID-19. This CDR3 is 15 amino acids long. Looked up from germline, CDR1 is SNHLY and CDR2 is FYNNEI. V trimming: 9 bases; J trimming: 7 bases; junction bases outside the gene matches: 14. Profiling relied on immunoSEQ multiplex PCR, and the TCRdb table lists in-frame clones only, not all of them. The repertoire consists of fewer than 40,000 clones, with about 89% occurring once and the leading ten covering around 0.57%. The specimen sequenced was peripheral blood. This chain links TRBV2 with TRBJ1-5; 8 bases match TRBD1. The receptor was isolated from a woman aged 40 to 50 with active or convalescent COVID-19. CDR3 nucleotide sequence: TGTGCCAGTCGGGACAGGCCATTATCCGGCCAGCCCCAGCATTTT. Translated, it gives CASRDRPLSGQPQHF.